Shown below are 13 T cell receptor beta chains from a single sample sequenced in a study of CD4 T cell repertoires in COVID-19. These memory T cells were uncultured and sequenced directly after ex vivo isolation. Sequencing used immunoSEQ multiplex PCR; TCRdb keeps in-frame clones, though not all of them. The sample records 7,000 to 8,500 clones, around four fifths being singletons. This sample comprised effector memory CD4+ T cells from blood, obtained before the COVID-19 pandemic. All receptors come from a human donor who had COVID-19.

This sequence joins TRBV28 and TRBJ2-2; possibly TRBD2 for D (6 bases). CDR1 and CDR2 from the germline V gene are MDHEN and SYDVKM. V lost 4 bases and J 7 bases, leaving 10 bases between the germline ends. CDR3 length equals 13 residues. The CDR3 is CASSSRRGGELFF. Here the CDR3 DNA reads TGTGCCAGCAGTTCCCGGAGGGGCGGGGAGCTGTTTTTT.

The chain is built from TRBV19 and TRBJ2-2; weak D call: TRBD2 (5 bases). Germline CDR1 reads LNHDA; CDR2 reads SQIVND (reference sequence). The CDR3 sequence is 14 residues long. With 4 bases removed from V and 4 bases from J, the gap between germline ends came to 10 bases. The CDR3 loop reads CASSRSEGTGELFF. CDR3 sequence (DNA): TGTGCCAGTAGTAGATCCGAGGGCACCGGGGAGCTGTTTTTT. The entire variable domain, with the rest obtained from reference TRBV19 and TRBJ2-2, is as follows: DGGITQSPKYLFRKEGQNVTLSCEQNLNHDAMYWYRQDPGQGLRLIYYSQIVNDFQKGDIAEGYSVSREKKESFPLTVTSAQKNPTAFYLCASSRSEGTGELFFGEGSRLTVL.

The CDR3, as DNA: TGTGCCAGCAGACTCAGCGGGAACAACTACAATGAGCAGTTCTTC. It is translated as CASRLSGNNYNEQFF. The V call is TRBV6-6, the J call TRBJ2-1; 7 nucleotides agree with TRBD2. The CDR3 sequence is 15 residues long. The V segment lost 6 bases and the J segment 3 bases; nucleotides outside the gene matches: 8. Germline-derived CDR1 and CDR2 are MNHNY and SVGAGI (reference sequence).

The chain is built from TRBV11-3 and TRBJ2-5; D is unclear. The end of the DNA is better explained by TRBJ2-7, so the J call may be wrong. This CDR3 has 15 residues. The germline V gene has CDR1 SGHNT and CDR2 YENEEA. The CDR3 is CASSSLSGPTYEQYF. The DNA of the CDR3 is TGTGCCAGCAGCTCTCTAAGTGGGCCCACCTACGAGCAGTACTTC.

The chain links TRBV19 to TRBJ1-1; D unclear. From germline, CDR1 is LNHDA and CDR2 SQIVND (reference sequence). V gave up 3 bases and J gave up 4 bases, with 12 bases separating them. This CDR3 region has 14 residues. CDR3 DNA sequence: TGTGCCAGTAGTATTAATGGGGAGAGCACTGAAGCTTTCTTT. This codes for CASSINGESTEAFF. Together with reference TRBV19 and TRBJ1-1, the CDR3 gives the full variable domain: DGGITQSPKYLFRKEGQNVTLSCEQNLNHDAMYWYRQDPGQGLRLIYYSQIVNDFQKGDIAEGYSVSREKKESFPLTVTSAQKNPTAFYLCASSINGESTEAFFGQGTRLTVV.

The rearrangement joins TRBV6-5 to TRBJ2-7; TRBD1 matches at 10 bases. Germline trimming cut 6 bases from V and 5 bases from J; bases unmatched to any gene: 4. Germline CDR1 is MNHEY and CDR2 is SVGAGI. The CDR3 is made up of 13 amino acids. The CDR3 is CASRPGQGHEQYF. Written as DNA, the CDR3 is TGTGCCAGCAGACCGGGACAGGGGCACGAGCAGTACTTC.

This clone was seen only once. The chain has TRBV10-3 and TRBJ1-2, with 8 bases lining up with TRBD1. CDR1 is ENHRY and CDR2 is SYGVKD in the germline V gene. CDR3 size: 17 residues. V shed 4 bases and J 4 bases; nucleotides not matched to a gene: 14. CDR3 in amino acids: CAISAVPDSDRGYGYTF. In nucleotides, the CDR3 is TGTGCCATCAGTGCTGTACCGGACTCTGACAGGGGCTATGGCTACACCTTC.

J is TRBJ2-1 and V is TRBV5-4, with 7 bases that match TRBD2. The germline gives CDR1 SGHNT, CDR2 YYREEE (reference sequence). J lost 10 bases, V lost 4 bases, and 5 bases had no gene match. CDR3 length: 12 amino acids. CDR3 in DNA: TGTGCCAGCAGCCGGGAGGTCAAGGAGCAGTTCTTC. This sequence encodes CASSREVKEQFF. Combining the CDR3 with reference TRBV5-4 and TRBJ2-1 gives the whole variable domain ETGVTQSPTHLIKTRGQQVTLRCSSQSGHNTVSWYQQALGQGPQFIFQYYREEENGRGNFPPRFSGLQFPNYSSELNVNALELDDSALYLCASSREVKEQFFGPGTRLTVL.

CDR3 protein: CASSPGQGMGTDTQYF. In DNA form, the CDR3 reads TGTGCCAGCAGTCCCGGACAGGGAATGGGCACAGATACGCAGTATTTT. The V call is TRBV2, the J call TRBJ2-3; TRBD1 agrees at 8 bases. From germline, CDR1 is SNHLY and CDR2 FYNNEI. V shed 5 bases, J shed 1 base, and the junction held 8 bases outside the gene matches. CDR3 length: 16 residues.

In its sample, this clone was seen a few times. Other DNA sequences in this specimen translate into the identical CDR3. The chain links TRBV6-5 to TRBJ1-6; the D gene is possibly TRBD1 (5 bases). Trimming shortened V by 2 bases and J by 5 bases, and 10 bases separated the two germline ends. The CDR3 runs to 15 residues. Germline assignment: CDR1 MNHEY and CDR2 SVGAGI. The CDR3 nucleotides read TGTGCCAGCAGTTACAGGGGCTTCAATAATTCACCCCTCCACTTT. This translates into CASSYRGFNNSPLHF.

The chain is built from TRBV28 and TRBJ2-7; 8 bases are shared with TRBD1. The germline V gene has CDR1 MDHEN and CDR2 SYDVKM. This CDR3 contains 14 residues. Trimming removed 8 bases from V and 4 bases from J; junction bases left unmatched: 10. CDR3: CASWSGTGVYEQYF. The CDR3 DNA follows: TGTGCCAGCTGGTCCGGGACAGGAGTTTACGAGCAGTACTTC.

The genes are TRBV11-2 and TRBJ1-1; TRBD1 agrees at 11 bases. V dropped 5 bases and J dropped 0; count of bases not matched to a gene: 14. The germline CDR1 and CDR2 sequences are SGHAT and FQNNGV. CDR3 length: 19 amino acids. In DNA form, the CDR3 reads TGTGCCAGCAGCCCCAGAATAGGGACAGGGGGTCTGGTGAACACTGAAGCTTTCTTT. Its protein is CASSPRIGTGGLVNTEAFF.

The chain is built from TRBV4-1 and TRBJ1-6; TRBD1 might be the D (5 bases). Trimming took 4 bases from V and 6 from J, leaving 10 bases between them. CDR1 is MGHRA and CDR2 is YSYEKL in the germline V gene. The CDR3 runs 14 residues. The CDR3 region is CASSPGTINSPLHF. The CDR3, as DNA: TGCGCCAGCAGCCCTGGGACTATTAATTCACCCCTCCACTTT.